Following are 13 T cell receptor beta chains from one sample sequenced in a study of T cell repertoires in cytomegalovirus infection. No antigen is known for these receptors. TCRdb processed the reads anew with MiXCR; each CDR3 protein has one entry. Altogether tens of thousands of distinct CDR3 sequences are present, about 21% being singletons, with the ten largest covering around nine tenths. This material consisted of CD8+ T cells from cultured PBMCs, taken from culture after CMV antigen stimulation. Receptors originate from a human donor in good health (CMV status not recorded). Some clones in this sample may be carry-over from other donors' samples.

V usage is TRBV7-3 and J usage is TRBJ2-5; tentatively, D is TRBD2 (6 bases). This CDR3 has 14 amino acids. With 1 base removed from V and 1 base from J, the gap between germline ends came to 7 bases. Germline CDR1 is SGHTA and CDR2 is FQGTGA. DNA of the CDR3: TGTGCCAGCAGCTTAATGGGGGGCCAAGAGACCCAGTACTTC. This gives the protein CASSLMGGQETQYF.

There are many counts of this clonotype. The CDR3 DNA reads TGTGCCAGCAGTTTAATACGACTAGCGGGGGGAACCTACGAGCAGTACTTC. Translated: CASSLIRLAGGTYEQYF. This chain uses TRBV12-3 or TRBV12-4 with TRBJ2-7; the match to TRBD2 covers 13 bases. The CDR3 has 17 residues. J lost 2 bases, V lost 2 bases, and 6 bases had no gene match.

This clonotype was seen a few times. The rearrangement joins TRBV28 to TRBJ2-7; 7 bases line up with TRBD2. Germline trimming cut 2 bases from V and 3 bases from J; bases unmatched to any gene: 7. CDR1 is MDHEN and CDR2 is SYDVKM in the germline V gene. There are 15 residues in the CDR3. The CDR3 nucleotides read TGTGCCAGCAGTTTAATCTCCGGGGGGATCTACGAGCAGTACTTC. Translating gives CASSLISGGIYEQYF.

This clonotype was picked up a small number of times. CDR3 coding DNA: TGTGCCAGCAGCCGAGGGGCCTCCTCAGATACGCAGTATTTT. This gives the protein CASSRGASSDTQYF. The V call is TRBV7-2, the J call TRBJ2-3; D is possibly TRBD1 or TRBD2 (5 bases each). Trimming shortened V by 5 bases and J by 4 bases, and 13 bases separated the two germline ends. The germline V gene has CDR1 SGHTA and CDR2 FQGNSA. The CDR3 loop spans 14 amino acids.

The chain uses TRBV7-6 and TRBJ2-1, with 8 bases matching TRBD2. CDR3 length equals 16 residues. V dropped 1 base and J dropped 3; count of bases not matched to a gene: 5. CDR1 is SGHVS and CDR2 is FNYEAQ in the germline V gene. This CDR3 is CASSLGGLVGYNEQFF. The CDR3 DNA sequence: TGTGCCAGCAGCTTAGGGGGACTAGTAGGCTACAATGAGCAGTTCTTC.

In its sample, this clonotype was seen many times. This chain links TRBV4-3 with TRBJ2-5; D may be TRBD1 or TRBD2 (5 bases each). V lost 5 bases, J lost 5 bases, and 18 bases lay in between. Germline CDR1 reads LGHNA; CDR2 reads YSLEER. The CDR3 totals 15 residues. CDR3 nucleotides: TGCGCCAGCAGCTCCGGGACCGCGAGCTGGGAGACCCAGTACTTC. Translating it yields CASSSGTASWETQYF.

This clonotype has more than one count but fewer than ten. The chain joins TRBV7-3 to TRBJ2-3; 10 bases align to TRBD2. The V and J ends lost 5 bases and 9 bases, in that order; junction bases with no gene match: 17. CDR3 length: 17 residues. Germline-derived CDR1 and CDR2 are SGHTA and FQGTGA. CDR3 bases: TGTGCCAGCAGCCCGTCCATCGGTCTAGCGGGAGCCGAGACGCAGTATTTT. It encodes CASSPSIGLAGAETQYF.

The gene calls are TRBV4-1 and TRBJ2-7; tentative D call: TRBD2 (5 bases). Germline V gene lookup returns CDR1 MGHRA and CDR2 YSYEKL. V was cut by 3 bases and J by 0 bases, with 9 bases left in between. The CDR3 has 14 residues. CDR3 bases: TGCGCCAGCAGCCACCTGACTACCTCCTACGAGCAGTACTTC. It is translated as CASSHLTTSYEQYF.

This clonotype showed up just a few times. Written as DNA, the CDR3 is TGCAGTGCTAGAGATTTTACTAGCGGGAGTGGACATGAGCAGTTCTTC. This encodes CSARDFTSGSGHEQFF. The chain recombines TRBV20-1 with TRBJ2-1, with 11 positions matching TRBD2. J lost 8 bases, V lost 0 bases, and 9 bases had no gene match. There are 16 residues in the CDR3. CDR1 is DFQATT and CDR2 is SNEGSKA in the germline V gene (reference sequence).

The chain employs TRBV9 and TRBJ2-7; tentatively, D is TRBD1 or TRBD2 (6 bases each). The V end lost 3 bases, the J end lost 0 bases, and 13 bases lay between the germline ends. Germline loops: CDR1 SGDLS, CDR2 YYNGEE. This CDR3 has 15 residues. CDR3 sequence: CASSEGGLSSYEQYF. For the CDR3, the DNA is TGTGCCAGCAGCGAGGGGGGCCTAAGCTCCTACGAGCAGTACTTC. The full variable domain, its missing parts supplied by reference TRBV9 and TRBJ2-7, is DSGVTQTPKHLITATGQRVTLRCSPRSGDLSVYWYQQSLDQGLQFLIQYYNGEERAKGNILERFSAQQFPDLHSELNLSSLELGDSALYFCASSEGGLSSYEQYFGPGTRLTVT.

This clonotype was seen only a few times. The J gene is TRBJ2-7, the V gene TRBV25-1; 9 nucleotides align to TRBD2. V gave up 6 bases and J gave up 4 bases; unmatched junction bases: 10. The CDR3 has 15 amino acids. Germline values: CDR1 MGHDK, CDR2 SYGVNS. CDR3 coding DNA: TGTGCCAGCAGCCGGGCTAGCGGGGAAAGTTACGAGCAGTACTTC. Translation: CASSRASGESYEQYF.

This clonotype has ten or more counts. The chain is built from TRBV7-6 and TRBJ2-7; D is undetermined. The CDR3 spans 14 residues. CDR1 is SGHVS, CDR2 FNYEAQ, per germline. Deletions cut 5 bases from V and 1 base from J, with 12 bases between. CDR3 residues: CASSLIDFSYEQYF. In DNA form, the CDR3 reads TGTGCCAGCAGCCTCATAGACTTTTCCTACGAGCAGTACTTC.

In its sample, this clonotype was seen a few times. The chain combines TRBV6-5 with TRBJ2-1, with D hard to call. In germline, CDR1 is MNHEY, CDR2 SVGAGI. Trimming removed 4 bases at V and 5 bases at J, with 9 bases between. This CDR3 has 13 amino acids. The CDR3, as DNA: TGTGCCAGCAGTTTTTCCTGGGACAATGAGCAGTTCTTC. Protein product: CASSFSWDNEQFF.